This entry features one TCR beta chain sequence. What it recognizes is unknown. Unstimulated Tregs (CD4+CD25+CD127-) and CD4+CD25- non-Tregs were sorted from PBMCs. This sample stems from a study of Tregs in tolerant kidney transplant recipients. Repertoires were generated with immunoSEQ multiplex PCR, while TCRdb's copy carries only in-frame clones and drops some. Of 100,000 to 120,000 clones listed, almost 90% are singletons. General study results and limits: Few patients were studied, so findings need validation in larger groups. In tolerant patients, donor-specific Tregs outgrew total Tregs, suggesting antigen-driven expansion. For some patients, primers changed over time, blocking nucleotide-level comparison.

Germline values: CDR1 MDHEN, CDR2 SYDVKM. The CDR3 totals 16 residues. The J segment lost 2 bases and the V segment lost 2 bases, leaving 6 bases of the junction unmatched. The chain uses TRBV28 and TRBJ2-1; 7 nucleotides match TRBD2. The sequence was collected from a human donor who received a combined kidney and bone marrow transplant. Specimen: CD4+ T cells from blood, collected before the transplant. The CDR3: CASSLPPGLTYNEQFF. DNA of the CDR3: TGTGCCAGCAGTTTACCACCGGGACTAACCTACAATGAGCAGTTCTTC.